This record covers a single T cell receptor (beta chain). Its antigen is as yet unknown. An end of the junction does not agree with germline; a read error may underlie this. These data come from a study of T cell responses to AZD1222 COVID-19 vaccine. The protocol was immunoSEQ multiplex PCR, while the TCRdb copy is restricted to in-frame clones and leaves out a portion. There are about 110,000 clones in the sample; about 88% occur only once, and over 8% lies in the top ten. The germline gives CDR1 SGHRS, CDR2 YFSETQ. The CDR3 is 15 residues long. Study-wide results and limits: Repertoires in all cases were sampled only once the peak T cell response had passed. A reported finding is that nearly half of spike-specific TCRs target unmutated variant regions. Vaccine-related CD4 TCRs covered spike, predominating at 160-218 and 743-854.

This sequence joins TRBV5-1 and TRBJ1-5; 9 bases agree with TRBD1. This TCR was sampled from an adult in good health. The sequences come from peripheral blood, collected on day 0 of AZD1222 vaccination. CDR3 protein: CASSLGTGGKQPQHF. DNA of the CDR3: TGCGCCAGCAGCTTGGGCACAGGGGGCAAGCAGCCCCAGCATTTT.